Following are 32 T cell receptor beta chains from one sample sequenced in a study of blood T cell repertoires in COVID-19. Profiled with immunoSEQ multiplex PCR; TCRdb holds only in-frame clones, not every one. Among over 50,000 clones listed, around four fifths were seen once. Sequences were obtained from peripheral blood. These receptors came from a man between 65 and 85 years old with acute or convalescent COVID-19.

This chain joins TRBV2 and TRBJ1-3; 7 bases fit TRBD1. Trimming at V came to 4 bases and at J to 4 bases, leaving 4 bases not matched to a gene. This CDR3 has 14 residues. CDR1 SNHLY and CDR2 FYNNEI come from the germline V gene. Here the CDR3 DNA reads TGTGCCAGCAGTGGGACAGGTTGGGGAAACACCATATATTTT. Encoded protein: CASSGTGWGNTIYF.

In this sample, this clone turned up a few times. This chain joins TRBV19 and TRBJ2-2; TRBD2 matches at 10 bases. Germline loops: CDR1 LNHDA, CDR2 SQIVND (reference sequence). The V segment lost 8 bases and the J segment 7 bases; nucleotides outside the gene matches: 7. The CDR3 totals 14 residues. The chain's CDR3 is CASATSGVNGELFF. The CDR3 bases are TGTGCCAGTGCCACTAGCGGGGTTAACGGGGAGCTGTTTTTT.

This clone was observed a handful of times. The chain has TRBV2 and TRBJ1-5; TRBD1 is a possible D gene (6 bases). V lost 3 bases and J lost 7, with 13 bases in between. CDR3 length: 14 amino acids. The germline V gene has CDR1 SNHLY and CDR2 FYNNEI. The CDR3 DNA reads TGTGCCAGCAGTGAGGGCTGGGGGCTACAGCCCCAGCATTTT. Encoded protein: CASSEGWGLQPQHF.

The DNA of the CDR3 is TGTGCCAGCAGCTCAGAACCCTCCTACGAGCAGTACTTC. Translating it yields CASSSEPSYEQYF. V usage is TRBV9 and J usage is TRBJ2-7; D uncertain. The V end was cut by 4 bases, the J end by 0 bases, with 8 bases between. The germline CDR1 and CDR2 sequences are SGDLS and YYNGEE. The CDR3 loop spans 13 amino acids.

The chain combines TRBV25-1 with TRBJ2-5; D is perhaps TRBD2 (5 bases). This CDR3 is 15 amino acids long. Trimming removed 3 bases at V and 5 bases at J, with 16 bases between. Germline loops: CDR1 MGHDK, CDR2 SYGVNS. CDR3: CASSDFRLARETQYF. CDR3 sequence (DNA): TGTGCCAGCAGTGACTTTCGTCTAGCACGCGAGACCCAGTACTTC.

The V gene is TRBV19, the J gene TRBJ1-1; D perhaps matches TRBD1 (5 bases). V was cut by 4 bases and J by 1 base, with 19 bases left in between. Per the germline V gene, CDR1 is LNHDA and CDR2 is SQIVND (reference sequence). CDR3 length: 17 residues. The CDR3 spells CASSKRGGSYSNTEAFF. CDR3 nucleotide sequence: TGTGCCAGTAGTAAAAGGGGCGGGAGCTACTCGAACACTGAAGCTTTCTTT.

This clone appeared a single time. The J gene is TRBJ2-2, the V gene TRBV11-3; weak D call: TRBD1 (6 bases). This CDR3 contains 13 residues. V was cut by 5 bases and J by 9 bases, with 13 bases left in between. Germline-derived CDR1 and CDR2 are SGHNT and YENEEA. The CDR3 DNA follows: TGTGCCAGCAGCCCTTTGGACAGCCGGGAGCTGTTTTTT. Translating it yields CASSPLDSRELFF.

The chain couples TRBV25-1 to TRBJ2-2; D possibly corresponds to TRBD1 (6 bases). The CDR3 contains 14 residues. CDR1 and CDR2 (germline): MGHDK, SYGVNS. With 4 bases removed from V and 5 bases from J, the gap between germline ends came to 11 bases. CDR3 DNA sequence: TGTGCCAGCAGTGGACAGGACGGTACCGGGGAGCTGTTTTTT. Protein product: CASSGQDGTGELFF.

The rearrangement joins TRBV28 to TRBJ1-5; a possible D gene is TRBD1 (6 bases). The CDR3 extends over 12 amino acids. Germline-derived CDR1 and CDR2 are MDHEN and SYDVKM. With 6 bases removed from V and 9 bases from J, the gap between germline ends came to 12 bases. This chain's CDR3 is CASRVQGRPQHF. In nucleotides, the CDR3 is TGTGCCAGCAGAGTACAGGGTCGGCCCCAGCATTTT.

CDR3 loop: CASNYIVGSYNSPLHF. CDR3 in DNA: TGTGCCAGCAACTATATAGTAGGCTCCTATAATTCACCCCTCCACTTT. The J gene is TRBJ1-6, the V gene TRBV9; no clear D. The V and J ends lost 6 bases and 0 bases respectively, with 13 bases between them. Germline V gene lookup returns CDR1 SGDLS and CDR2 YYNGEE. This CDR3 comprises 16 residues.

The rearrangement links TRBV29-1 to TRBJ1-2; the D is unclear. The CDR3 extends over 15 amino acids. Germline-derived CDR1 and CDR2 are SQVTM and ANQGSEA. The germline V and J ends were trimmed by 4 bases and 1 base, with 16 bases remaining between them. In DNA form, the CDR3 reads TGCAGCGTTGGGGGAGGATACCCCTTTAACTATGGCTACACCTTC. It translates to CSVGGGYPFNYGYTF.

The chain couples TRBV7-2 to TRBJ2-5; D is unclear. The length of the CDR3 is 13 residues. Between the trimmed V and J ends, which lost 2 bases and 4 bases, there was a span of 8 bases. Germline V CDR1 and CDR2: SGHTA, FQGNSA. This chain's CDR3 is CASSLRASETQYF. The DNA for the CDR3 is TGTGCCAGCAGCTTACGCGCATCAGAGACCCAGTACTTC.

The chain uses TRBV25-1 and TRBJ1-1; 10 bases are shared with TRBD1. With V trimmed by 3 bases and J by 2 bases, 6 bases remained unmatched. Germline loops: CDR1 MGHDK, CDR2 SYGVNS. The CDR3 runs 16 residues. CDR3 nucleotides: TGTGCCAGCAGTGATGTTCGACAGGGGGCCAACACTGAAGCTTTCTTT. Translating gives CASSDVRQGANTEAFF.

The chain joins TRBV6-5 to TRBJ2-1; tentatively, D is TRBD1 (5 bases). This CDR3 contains 12 residues. The germline V gene encodes CDR1 MNHEY and CDR2 SVGAGI. V dropped 6 bases and J dropped 9 bases, with 12 bases sitting between them. The CDR3 loop reads CASRYGRVEQFF. The CDR3 nucleotides are TGTGCCAGCAGGTACGGCAGGGTTGAGCAGTTCTTC.

The V call is TRBV29-1, the J call TRBJ1-2; 7 positions match TRBD1. CDR3 length: 12 amino acids. Germline CDR1 SQVTM, CDR2 ANQGSEA. In DNA form, the CDR3 reads TGCAGTACCGAGCGAGGGGGCGGTGGCTACACCTTC. Translating gives CSTERGGGGYTF.

This chain uses TRBV19 with TRBJ2-7; perhaps TRBD1 as D (6 bases). The CDR3 sequence is 14 residues long. The ends were cut back, 5 bases at V and 7 bases at J, with 18 bases in the middle. From germline, CDR1 is LNHDA and CDR2 SQIVND (reference sequence). The CDR3 loop reads CASSGTYSSIEQYF. CDR3 sequence (DNA): TGTGCCAGTAGTGGGACATATAGCAGTATTGAGCAGTACTTC.

This clone is a singleton in its sample. This rearrangement joins TRBV7-6 to TRBJ2-2; TRBD1 agrees at 8 bases. Germline CDR1 is SGHVS and CDR2 is FNYEAQ. The CDR3 is 15 amino acids. V dropped 8 bases and J dropped 3; count of bases not matched to a gene: 8. CDR3 region: CASSQGAGDTGELFF. The DNA for the CDR3 is TGTGCCAGCTCCCAGGGGGCGGGTGACACCGGGGAGCTGTTTTTT.

The chain joins TRBV10-2 to TRBJ2-1; 10 bases fit TRBD2. This CDR3 contains 13 residues. The ends lost 10 bases at V and 0 bases at J; junction bases unmatched: 0. CDR1 is WSHSY and CDR2 is SAAADI in the germline V gene. CDR3 in amino acids: CATSGSSYNEQFF. The CDR3 DNA sequence: TGCGCCACTAGCGGGAGCTCCTACAATGAGCAGTTCTTC.

The rearrangement uses TRBV21-1 and TRBJ1-2; TRBD1 is the table's D call and was not checked against the DNA. TRBV21-1 is classified as a pseudogene. The CDR3 loop spans 18 amino acids. CDR3 sequence: CASSKGVLRHPPDYGYTF. DNA for the CDR3: TGTGCCAGCAGCAAAGGTGTTTTGAGACACCCACCCGACTATGGCTACACCTTC.

The V gene is TRBV5-4, the J gene TRBJ2-2, with 11 bases identical to TRBD2. Germline trimming cut 2 bases from V and 1 base from J; bases unmatched to any gene: 1. CDR1 and CDR2 from the germline V gene are SGHNT and YYREEE (reference sequence). The CDR3 consists of 16 residues. In DNA form, the CDR3 reads TGTGCCAGCAGCTTCCTAGCGGGGGGGAACACCGGGGAGCTGTTTTTT. Encoded protein: CASSFLAGGNTGELFF. The full variable domain, with the rest looked up from reference TRBV5-4 and TRBJ2-2, is ETGVTQSPTHLIKTRGQQVTLRCSSQSGHNTVSWYQQALGQGPQFIFQYYREEENGRGNFPPRFSGLQFPNYSSELNVNALELDDSALYLCASSFLAGGNTGELFFGEGSRLTVL.

This clone was observed once. The chain joins TRBV18 to TRBJ1-2; TRBD1 agrees at 8 bases. From germline, CDR1 is KGHSH and CDR2 LQKENI. The V gene end was trimmed by 2 bases and the J gene end by 3 bases; junction bases not matched to a gene: 2. The CDR3 consists of 14 residues. CDR3 DNA sequence: TGTGCCAGCTCACCAAACAGGGGGGACTATGGCTACACCTTC. Protein: CASSPNRGDYGYTF.

The chain recombines TRBV28 with TRBJ1-2, with 7 bases identical to TRBD1. CDR1 is MDHEN and CDR2 is SYDVKM in the germline V gene. The CDR3 is 14 amino acids. V lost 6 bases, J lost 4 bases, and 8 bases stayed unmatched. CDR3 loop: CASRTGQNSYGYTF. CDR3 nucleotides: TGTGCCAGCAGGACGGGACAGAACAGCTATGGCTACACCTTC.

The rearrangement joins TRBV5-1 to TRBJ1-1; D remains unclear. Germline V gives CDR1 SGHRS, CDR2 YFSETQ. V lost 5 bases and J 3 bases, leaving 17 bases between the germline ends. The CDR3 has 15 amino acids. CDR3 nucleotide sequence: TGCGCCAGCAGGTCAGTTGGGAGGGCGGACACTGAAGCTTTCTTT. Protein sequence: CASRSVGRADTEAFF.

The rearrangement joins TRBV13 to TRBJ2-3; 7 bases agree with TRBD2. CDR3 length: 14 residues. V dropped 5 bases and J dropped 4; count of bases not matched to a gene: 6. CDR1 and CDR2 (germline): PRHDT, FYEKMQ (reference sequence). CDR3 region: CASSGGTISDTQYF. The DNA of the CDR3 is TGTGCCAGCAGCGGCGGGACTATTTCAGATACGCAGTATTTT.

The chain joins TRBV5-1 to TRBJ1-2, with D possibly being TRBD1 (6 bases). The CDR3 covers 15 residues. Germline CDR1 and CDR2: SGHRS and YFSETQ. V was shortened by 1 base and J by 2 bases, with 12 bases between the two germline ends. CDR3 protein: CASSLWPQGNYGYTF. The CDR3 DNA reads as TGCGCCAGCAGCTTGTGGCCACAGGGAAACTATGGCTACACCTTC.

The chain carries TRBV10-1 and TRBJ2-2, with D perhaps matching TRBD2 (5 bases). The germline V gene encodes CDR1 WNHNN and CDR2 SYGVQD (reference sequence). There are 16 residues in the CDR3. The V and J ends lost 2 bases and 6 bases respectively, with 16 bases between them. The CDR3 nucleotides read TGCGCCAGCAGTGAGGTGTCAATTGAGGGAGCCGGGGAGCTGTTTTTT. It yields the protein CASSEVSIEGAGELFF.

The V call is TRBV7-6, the J call TRBJ2-3; perhaps TRBD2 as D (7 bases). Germline V gives CDR1 SGHVS, CDR2 FNYEAQ. The CDR3 is 21 residues long. V lost 5 bases and J 4 bases, leaving 34 bases between the germline ends. The CDR3 reads CASSHTLPHSGGRTGPDTQYF. For the CDR3, the DNA is TGTGCCAGCAGCCACACCCTTCCTCATTCCGGGGGGCGCACTGGGCCAGATACGCAGTATTTT.

A single count supports this clone. The chain has TRBV11-3 and TRBJ1-1; D gene unclear. V lost 2 bases and J 7 bases, leaving 11 bases between the germline ends. The CDR3 extends over 13 amino acids. Germline V gives CDR1 SGHNT, CDR2 YENEEA. The DNA for the CDR3 is TGTGCCAGCAGCTTAATTTTGGGCAGTGAAGCTTTCTTT. This translates into CASSLILGSEAFF. The full variable domain, rest sourced from reference TRBV11-3 and TRBJ1-1, is EAGVVQSPRYKIIEKKQPVAFWCNPISGHNTLYWYLQNLGQGPELLIRYENEEAVDDSQLPKDRFSAERLKGVDSTLKIQPAELGDSAVYLCASSLILGSEAFFGQGTRLTVV.

The chain carries TRBV3-1 (or the pseudogene TRBV3-2) and TRBJ1-4; TRBD1 is a possible D gene (5 bases). The germline V gene has CDR1 LGHDT and CDR2 YNNKEL (reference sequence). CDR3 size: 15 residues. The V end was cut by 5 bases, the J end by 5 bases, with 15 bases between. The DNA for the CDR3 is TGTGCCAGCAGCTTCCAGGCAGGGTTGAATGAAAAACTGTTTTTT. This sequence encodes CASSFQAGLNEKLFF.

The chain uses TRBV15 and TRBJ1-2; D possibly corresponds to TRBD1 (5 bases). This CDR3 contains 11 residues. Germline CDR1 LNHNV, CDR2 YYDKDF (reference sequence). The V end lost 9 bases, the J end lost 4 bases, and 9 bases lay between the germline ends. In DNA form, the CDR3 reads TGTGCCACTGGGGGGGGCTATGGCTACACCTTC. Translating gives CATGGGYGYTF.

This chain connects TRBV14 to TRBJ2-2; tentatively, D is TRBD1 (6 bases). The germline V gene has CDR1 SGHDN and CDR2 FVKESK. There are 15 residues in the CDR3. V dropped 2 bases and J dropped 2 bases, with 9 bases sitting between them. The CDR3 bases are TGTGCCAGCAGCCAATTGGGACAAAACACCGGGGAGCTGTTTTTT. This sequence encodes CASSQLGQNTGELFF.

V usage is TRBV19 and J usage is TRBJ1-1; 10 nucleotides match TRBD1. The CDR3 contains 15 residues. J was trimmed by 3 bases and V by 7 bases; bases with no gene match: 8. Per the germline V gene, CDR1 is LNHDA and CDR2 is SQIVND (reference sequence). Here the CDR3 DNA reads TGTGCCAGTATGCGGGACAGGGGATACGACACTGAAGCTTTCTTT. It encodes CASMRDRGYDTEAFF. The full variable domain, with the rest looked up from reference TRBV19 and TRBJ1-1, is DGGITQSPKYLFRKEGQNVTLSCEQNLNHDAMYWYRQDPGQGLRLIYYSQIVNDFQKGDIAEGYSVSREKKESFPLTVTSAQKNPTAFYLCASMRDRGYDTEAFFGQGTRLTVV.